These T cell receptor beta chains were read from a single sample in a study of T-cell reconstitution after alpha-beta-depleted transplantation in children. One entry per CDR3 protein results from TCRdb running MiXCR on the PCR reads. The profile shows about 420,000 distinct CDR3 sequences, around 9.9% of them singletons. This specimen consisted of PBMCs from the stem cell graft donor, obtained from the stem cell graft. Every receptor here comes from a human donor who donated a stem cell graft to a child with acute myeloid leukemia. CDR3s include the opening cysteine and the closing phenylalanine or tryptophan. The order of the fields is J gene, V gene, clone size, D gene, CDR3 DNA, CDR3 protein. The D gene is left open where the match is weak. Size is stated for part of the rows, as once, few or many counts, or as a class when the clone is expanded.

TRBJ2-3 TRBV7-2 few TRBD2 TGTGCCAGCAGCTTAGGGTTTAGCGGGGGGCTTGAAGATACGCAGTATTTT CASSLGFSGGLEDTQYF
TRBJ2-6 TRBV5-1 - - TGCGCCAGCAGCTTACTCCAGAGCTCTGGGGCCAACGTCCTGACTTTC CASSLLQSSGANVLTF
TRBJ1-2 TRBV5-6 - - TGTGCCAGCAGCTTGGTACCCGGTTCTAACTATGGCTACACCTTC CASSLVPGSNYGYTF
TRBJ2-1 TRBV20-1 - TRBD2 TGCAGTGCTAGAGATCTGGTGGGAGGGTACAATGAGCAGTTCTTC CSARDLVGGYNEQFF
TRBJ2-5 TRBV5-1 few - TGCGCCAGCAGCCCTCTGGGGGAAGCGCCCCAAGAGACCCAGTACTTC CASSPLGEAPQETQYF
TRBJ1-6 TRBV20-1 few - TGCAGTGCTAGAGATGGGGGATTCCATTCACCCCTCCACTTT CSARDGGFHSPLHF
TRBJ2-3 TRBV11-1 many TRBD2 TGTGCCAGCAGCTTTAAGCGGGAGCCCACAGATACGCAGTATTTT CASSFKREPTDTQYF
TRBJ1-5 TRBV20-1 many - TGCAGTGCTAGGGGTCAGGGTGATCAGCCCCAGCATTTT CSARGQGDQPQHF
TRBJ1-3 TRBV29-1 - - TGCAGCGTTGAGCTCCAGCTCTCTGGAAACACCATATATTTT CSVELQLSGNTIYF
TRBJ1-5 TRBV29-1 - - TGCAGCGTTGCAGGGGATGGCAATCAGCCCCAGCATTTT CSVAGDGNQPQHF
TRBJ2-5 TRBV15 many - TGTGCCACCAGCACACACCAAGAGACCCAGTACTTC CATSTHQETQYF
TRBJ2-3 TRBV5-1 many - TGCGCCAGCAGCCCGCAGGGGGGGCTCGATACGCAGTATTTT CASSPQGGLDTQYF
TRBJ2-2 TRBV12-3/TRBV12-4 - - TGTGCCAGCAGTCAGTTTGAGGAGCTGTTTTTT CASSQFEELFF
TRBJ2-5 TRBV10-3 many - TGTGCCATCAGTGAGGGCGGGCAAGAGACCCAGTACTTC CAISEGGQETQYF
TRBJ2-3 TRBV19 - - TGTGCCAGTAGTATAGGGGCTAGCACAGATACGCAGTATTTT CASSIGASTDTQYF
TRBJ2-2 TRBV20-1 few - TGCAGTGCTTTGTCTGCGAACACCGGGGAGCTGTTTTTT CSALSANTGELFF
TRBJ1-1 TRBV7-3 - - TGTGCCAGCAGCTTAAATGGGGGAGCCACTGAAGCTTTCTTT CASSLNGGATEAFF
TRBJ2-6 TRBV11-2 - - TGTGCCAGCAGCTACAACCCCAGCTCTGGGGCCAACGTCCTGACTTTC CASSYNPSSGANVLTF
TRBJ2-7 TRBV5-1 - TRBD1 TGCGCCAGCAGCGAAACAGGGGGCCCCTCCTACGAGCAGTACTTC CASSETGGPSYEQYF
TRBJ2-3 TRBV20-1 few - TGCAGTGCTAGAAACGGGGCAGAGAGCACAGATACGCAGTATTTT CSARNGAESTDTQYF
TRBJ1-5 TRBV5-5 - - TGTGCCAGCACCCCAGGGCAGGGCGTTGGCAATCAGCCCCAGCATTTT CASTPGQGVGNQPQHF
TRBJ1-5 TRBV12-3/TRBV12-4 - - TGTGCCAGCAGTTTTGGGGAAAGGGGCAATCAGCCCCAGCATTTT CASSFGERGNQPQHF
TRBJ2-5 TRBV20-1 - - TGCAGTGCTAATAGAGCCCAAGAGACCCAGTACTTC CSANRAQETQYF
TRBJ2-4 TRBV20-1 - - TGCAGTGCTAGAGGGGATGTGGGCAAAAACATTCAGTACTTC CSARGDVGKNIQYF
TRBJ1-5 TRBV20-1 - TRBD1 TGCAGTGCATGGACAGGGTCAGGGGTCGGGCAGCCCCAGCATTTT CSAWTGSGVGQPQHF
TRBJ1-2 TRBV6-1 few TRBD1 TGTGCCAGCAGAACCTGGACAGGGACAAGGAGCTACACCTTC CASRTWTGTRSYTF
TRBJ2-1 TRBV5-1 - TRBD2 TGCGCCAGCAGCTTGATACTAGCGGGAGGAGGAACCTACAATGAGCAGTTCTTC CASSLILAGGGTYNEQFF
TRBJ1-2 TRBV5-1 - TRBD1 TGCGCCAGCAGCTCGGACAGGCTTATAGCAAACTATGGCTACACCTTC CASSSDRLIANYGYTF